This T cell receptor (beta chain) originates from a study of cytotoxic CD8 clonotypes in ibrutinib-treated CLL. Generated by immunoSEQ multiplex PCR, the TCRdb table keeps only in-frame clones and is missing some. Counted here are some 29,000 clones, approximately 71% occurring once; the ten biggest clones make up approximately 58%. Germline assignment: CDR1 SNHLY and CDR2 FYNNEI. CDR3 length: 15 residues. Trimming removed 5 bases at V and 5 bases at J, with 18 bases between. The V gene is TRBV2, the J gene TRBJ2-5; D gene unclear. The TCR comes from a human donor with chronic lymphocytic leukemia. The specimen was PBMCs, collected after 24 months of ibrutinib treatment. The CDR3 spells CASSSSPELGETQYF. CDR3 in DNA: TGTGCCAGCAGTAGCTCCCCGGAGTTAGGGGAGACCCAGTACTTC.